These 26 T cell receptor beta chains originate from one sample sequenced in a study of blood T cells in healthy people across ages. Using a J-beta primer mix together with a sample-barcoded 5' primer, a second PCR was run for roughly 6 to 11 cycles. TCRdb passed the 5' RACE reads through MiXCR, listing each CDR3 protein once. The table shows about 970,000 distinct CDR3 sequences, with about 53% occurring only once. The sample was blood. These receptors were collected from an older woman in good health.

This sequence joins TRBV29-1 and TRBJ2-1, with D hard to call. The germline CDR1 and CDR2 sequences are SQVTM and ANQGSEA. CDR3 length equals 14 residues. Trimming removed 3 bases from V and 0 bases from J, with 9 bases in between. CDR3 sequence (DNA): TGCAGCGTTGATCGAGAGAGCTCCTACAATGAGCAGTTCTTC. Protein sequence: CSVDRESSYNEQFF.

J is TRBJ2-3 and V is TRBV5-1, with 7 bases identical to TRBD1. The CDR3 contains 13 residues. From germline, CDR1 is SGHRS and CDR2 YFSETQ. V gave up 8 bases and J gave up 5 bases; unmatched junction bases: 8. CDR3 residues: CASSRHRGDTQYF. DNA of the CDR3: TGCGCCAGTTCACGCCACAGGGGAGATACGCAGTATTTT. The full variable domain, completed using reference TRBV5-1 and TRBJ2-3, is KAGVTQTPRYLIKTRGQQVTLSCSPISGHRSVSWYQQTPGQGLQFLFEYFSETQRNKGNFPGRFSGRQFSNSRSEMNVSTLELGDSALYLCASSRHRGDTQYFGPGTRLTVL.

This sequence joins TRBV21-1 and TRBJ2-7. The end of the DNA aligns better with TRBJ2-5, so the J call may be wrong. TRBV21-1 has pseudogene status. The CDR3 loop spans 16 amino acids. The CDR3 sequence: CASSKRFDTTNETQYF. The CDR3 DNA follows: TGTGCCAGCAGCAAACGCTTTGACACTACCAACGAGACCCAGTACTTC.

The rearrangement links TRBV9 to TRBJ2-3, with D hard to call. The CDR3 extends over 14 amino acids. V dropped 3 bases and J dropped 1 base, with 9 bases sitting between them. Germline V CDR1 and CDR2: SGDLS, YYNGEE. The CDR3 is CASSAPWGTDTQYF. The CDR3 coding sequence is TGTGCCAGCAGCGCTCCATGGGGCACAGATACGCAGTATTTT.

J is TRBJ2-7 and V is TRBV28; the D gene could be TRBD1 or TRBD2 (6 bases each). Trimming took off 6 bases at V and 5 bases at J, with 20 bases between the two ends. In germline, CDR1 is MDHEN, CDR2 SYDVKM. There are 15 residues in the CDR3. CDR3 residues: CASRRGGGGQNEQYF. The CDR3, as DNA: TGTGCCAGCAGGAGAGGAGGTGGGGGGCAGAACGAGCAGTACTTC.

The chain is built from TRBV7-2 and TRBJ1-2, with TRBD1 as a possible D gene (5 bases). Trimming cost V 6 bases and J 0 bases, with 11 bases left between them. Per germline, CDR1 SGHTA and CDR2 FQGNSA. This CDR3 contains 14 residues. For the CDR3, the DNA is TGTGCCAGCAGGATAGGGGTCGCTAACTATGGCTACACCTTC. The encoded protein is CASRIGVANYGYTF. Using reference TRBV7-2 and TRBJ1-2 for the parts outside the CDR3, the full variable domain is GAGVSQSPSNKVTEKGKDVELRCDPISGHTALYWYRQSLGQGLEFLIYFQGNSAPDKSGLPSDRFSAERTGGSVSTLTIQRTQQEDSAVYLCASRIGVANYGYTFGSGTRLTVV.

The chain combines TRBV20-1 with TRBJ2-4; either TRBD1 or TRBD2 may supply D (6 bases each). Germline loops: CDR1 DFQATT, CDR2 SNEGSKA (reference sequence). This CDR3 comprises 15 residues. V was cut by 0 bases and J by 8 bases, with 17 bases left in between. The CDR3 reads CSARDPGEVGDIQYF. CDR3 bases: TGCAGTGCTAGAGACCCAGGGGAGGTTGGTGACATTCAGTACTTC.

This clonotype was found a few times. The chain recombines TRBV6-1 with TRBJ2-5, with D perhaps matching TRBD1 or TRBD2 (5 bases each). Germline V lookup: CDR1 MNHNS, CDR2 SASEGT. The V and J ends lost 6 bases and 5 bases respectively, with 19 bases between them. The CDR3 is 15 residues long. The CDR3 region has the DNA TGTGCCAGCAGAAGAGGGGACGGCTATTGGGAGACCCAGTACTTC. It encodes CASRRGDGYWETQYF.

The chain couples TRBV27 to TRBJ1-6; perhaps TRBD1 as D (5 bases). Trimming left V 3 bases short and J 0 bases short, with 18 bases between. Germline-derived CDR1 and CDR2 are MNHEY and SMNVEV (reference sequence). This CDR3 region has 19 residues. The DNA of the CDR3 is TGTGCCAGCAGTTTTTATACCGGGGCGGGAAGCTCCTATAATTCACCCCTCCACTTT. Translating it yields CASSFYTGAGSSYNSPLHF.

The chain recombines TRBV10-3 with TRBJ2-1, with 9 bases lining up with TRBD2. With 6 bases clipped from V and 4 bases from J, the junction kept 7 bases outside the gene matches. Germline CDR1 ENHRY, CDR2 SYGVKD. This CDR3 is built from 15 residues. CDR3 coding DNA: TGTGCCATCAGGACTAGCGGAGAGATTTACAATGAGCAGTTCTTC. Residues: CAIRTSGEIYNEQFF.

The chain employs TRBV10-3 and TRBJ2-1, with unresolved D. Germline-derived CDR1 and CDR2 are ENHRY and SYGVKD. There are 13 residues in the CDR3. V lost 3 bases and J 6 bases, leaving 9 bases between the germline ends. CDR3 in DNA: TGTGCCATCAGTGAAGGTGACCCCAATGAGCAGTTCTTC. Translated, it gives CAISEGDPNEQFF.

This clonotype was seen only a few times. The rearrangement links TRBV10-3 to TRBJ2-1; D not resolved. Germline-derived CDR1 and CDR2 are ENHRY and SYGVKD. The V gene lost 0 bases and the J gene lost 6 bases, with 0 bases spanning the gap. This CDR3 has 11 residues. In nucleotides, the CDR3 is TGTGCCATCAGTGAGTCCAATGAGCAGTTCTTC. Translating gives CAISESNEQFF.

This clonotype has just a few counts. The chain employs TRBV5-1 and TRBJ2-4, with 8 bases fitting TRBD2. CDR1 and CDR2 (germline): SGHRS, YFSETQ. Losses at the gene ends were 3 bases for V and 3 bases for J; bases not matched to a gene: 20. This CDR3 has 20 residues. CDR3 DNA: TGCGCCAGCAGCTACCCCGGGGATATCGGGAGCGGGGGCAACAAAAACATTCAGTACTTC. This codes for CASSYPGDIGSGGNKNIQYF.

This clonotype was detected ten times or more. This chain uses TRBV12-3 or TRBV12-4 with TRBJ2-1; 11 nucleotides match TRBD2. With 5 bases clipped from V and 9 bases from J, the junction kept 3 bases outside the gene matches. The CDR3 is 13 amino acids. The CDR3 nucleotides read TGTGCCAGCAGTCTGACTAGCGGGATTGAGCAGTTCTTC. Its translation: CASSLTSGIEQFF.

The V and J genes are TRBV21-1 and TRBJ2-7; the table's D call, TRBD2, was not checked against the DNA. The J call is doubtful: the DNA matches TRBJ2-5 better. TRBV21-1 is a pseudogene segment. The length of the CDR3 is 15 residues. In DNA, the CDR3 is TGTGCTAGCAGCTGCTTAGCGGGGCGGGGAGAGACCCAGTACTTC. Translating it yields CASSCLAGRGETQYF.

This clonotype was observed a handful of times. This chain links TRBV28 with TRBJ2-7, with D maybe TRBD1 (6 bases). Trimming shortened V by 6 bases and J by 1 base, and 13 bases separated the two germline ends. This CDR3 spans 14 amino acids. Germline values: CDR1 MDHEN, CDR2 SYDVKM. CDR3: CASSKRGKSYEQYF. The CDR3 DNA reads as TGTGCCAGCAGCAAAAGGGGGAAGTCCTACGAGCAGTACTTC.

The V and J genes are TRBV10-3 and TRBJ2-5; 8 nucleotides align to TRBD1. CDR1 ENHRY and CDR2 SYGVKD come from the germline V gene. V shed 6 bases and J 2 bases; nucleotides not matched to a gene: 5. The CDR3 has 14 amino acids. DNA of the CDR3: TGTGCCATCAGCGGACAGGGAGAACAAGAGACCCAGTACTTC. Its protein is CAISGQGEQETQYF.

This sequence joins TRBV12-3 or TRBV12-4 and TRBJ2-1; no firm D call. Deletions cut 3 bases from V and 0 bases from J, with 12 bases between. This CDR3 has 16 residues. Written as DNA, the CDR3 is TGTGCCAGCAGTTTGAACTGGGGTAGCTCCTACAATGAGCAGTTCTTC. Amino acids: CASSLNWGSSYNEQFF.

The gene calls are TRBV21-1 and TRBJ2-7; TRBD2 is the table's D call and was not checked against the DNA. TRBV21-1 is a pseudogene locus. This CDR3 has 14 amino acids. The CDR3 is CASSKVEGSYEQYF. As DNA, the CDR3 is TGTGCCAGCAGCAAAGTGGAGGGATCCTACGAGCAGTACTTC.

This clonotype has only a few counts. In DNA, the CDR3 is TGTGCCAGCAGTTACAACCCCGGACTATCTACGCAGTATTTT. Translated: CASSYNPGLSTQYF. The V gene is TRBV6-2 or TRBV6-3, the J gene TRBJ2-3; weak D call: TRBD2 (6 bases). With 2 bases removed from V and 8 bases from J, the gap between germline ends came to 14 bases. The CDR3 runs to 14 residues. The germline V gene encodes CDR1 MNHEY and CDR2 SVGEGT.

V gene TRBV3-1 combines with J gene TRBJ2-7, with TRBD2 matching 12 bases. The V segment lost 3 bases and the J segment 2 bases; nucleotides outside the gene matches: 5. The CDR3 runs 16 residues. The germline V gene encodes CDR1 LGHDT and CDR2 YNNKEL (reference sequence). Here the CDR3 reads CASSHLAGGTPYEQYF. In nucleotides, the CDR3 is TGTGCCAGCAGCCACCTAGCGGGAGGGACCCCCTACGAGCAGTACTTC.

The V gene is TRBV20-1, the J gene TRBJ2-3, with D perhaps matching TRBD2 (6 bases). Germline V gene data show CDR1 as DFQATT and CDR2 as SNEGSKA (reference sequence). Deletions cut 0 bases from V and 7 bases from J, with 14 bases between. The CDR3 loop spans 14 amino acids. DNA of the CDR3: TGCAGTGCTAGAGATACCGCGGGGCTTAATACGCAGTATTTT. This encodes CSARDTAGLNTQYF.

The chain combines TRBV12-3 or TRBV12-4 with TRBJ2-7; 12 nucleotides match TRBD2. This CDR3 spans 15 amino acids. After removal of 7 bases from V and 2 bases from J, the junction contained 6 bases not matched to a gene. This CDR3 is CASTRLAGAAYEQYF. CDR3 nucleotides: TGTGCCAGCACCCGACTAGCGGGGGCCGCCTACGAGCAGTACTTC.

This clonotype occurred a few times. The chain recombines TRBV3-1 with TRBJ2-5; D perhaps matches TRBD1 (6 bases). V was cut by 3 bases and J by 0 bases, with 20 bases left in between. CDR3 length: 18 amino acids. Germline V gives CDR1 LGHDT, CDR2 YNNKEL (reference sequence). The CDR3 bases are TGTGCCAGCAGCCACCCATACTCACCAGACAGGAACCAAGAGACCCAGTACTTC. Translating gives CASSHPYSPDRNQETQYF.

The chain uses TRBV4-1 and TRBJ1-5; TRBD1 matches 10 bases. This CDR3 region has 16 residues. V lost 1 base to trimming and J lost 2 bases; unmatched junction nucleotides: 2. The V gene's germline CDR1 is MGHRA and CDR2 YSYEKL. In DNA form, the CDR3 reads TGCGCCAGCAGCCAAGTAGGGACAGGGGGCAATCAGCCCCAGCATTTT. Translated, it gives CASSQVGTGGNQPQHF.

The chain combines TRBV18 with TRBJ2-1; possibly TRBD2 for D (5 bases). From germline, CDR1 is KGHSH and CDR2 LQKENI. V was trimmed by 0 bases and J by 4 bases, leaving 10 bases between them. This CDR3 has 15 amino acids. The CDR3 coding sequence is TGTGCCAGCTCACCACCGGAGGTTTGGTACAATGAGCAGTTCTTC. This translates into CASSPPEVWYNEQFF.